The clone carrying this T cell receptor (beta chain) was seen many times. TCRdb called the 5' RACE reads again in MiXCR, with one record for every CDR3 protein. The sample lists tens of thousands of distinct CDR3 sequences; 2.5% to 3.5% were seen once. The CDR3 is made up of 15 amino acids. After removal of 4 bases from V and 9 bases from J, the junction contained 5 bases not matched to a gene. Germline V gene data show CDR1 as MNHNS and CDR2 as SASEGT. This record belongs to a study of spatial heterogeneity in lung cancer. The time point denotes: sample taken at primary tumor resection. The chain has TRBV6-1 and TRBJ2-1; 14 bases map to TRBD2. This receptor was taken from a male donor with early-stage non-small cell lung cancer. The starting material was normal lung tissue next to the tumor, obtained at surgery. The CDR3 protein is CASSGGTSGRGEQFF. The DNA for the CDR3 is TGTGCCAGCAGTGGGGGGACTAGCGGGAGAGGTGAGCAGTTCTTC.